Sequencing of this T cell receptor beta chain was carried out in a study of shared clonotypes between healthy human individuals. Findings and caveats of the study: Compared with memory subsets, naive subsets generally had larger estimated richness. The sharing of approximately 4.6% of naive CD4 clonotypes was seen across a handful of donors.

The assay used deep level. The method was immunoSEQ multiplex PCR; TCRdb's version includes in-frame clones alone and lacks a portion of them. The repertoire has 2 million to 2.5 million clones, about 92% of them found once; the top ten carry roughly 1.8%. The CDR3 is 17 residues long. J lost 2 bases, V lost 4 bases, and 11 bases had no gene match. The V gene's germline CDR1 is ENHRY and CDR2 SYGVKD. As regards this clone: Its target is unknown.

The naive CD8 population came from CD45RO-negative cells selected for CCR7, without terminally differentiated effector memory CD45RA+ cells. The TCR sequence derives from a man aged 18 to 30 in good health. Some clones in this sample may be carry-over from other donors' samples. This chain connects TRBV10-3 to TRBJ1-2; 9 bases align to TRBD1. The sequencing sample was made of naive CD8+ T cells from PBMCs. The CDR3 spells CAISVYIGTGNNYGYTF. The CDR3 bases are TGTGCCATCAGTGTATATATCGGGACAGGGAACAACTATGGCTACACCTTC.